The rows below give T cell receptor beta chains drawn from one sample of a study of Graves' ophthalmopathy and Graves' hyperthyroidism. TCRdb fed the multiplex PCR reads into MiXCR, producing one record per CDR3 protein. The sample lists 400,000 or so distinct CDR3 sequences; about 17% were seen once. Sequencing input: peripheral blood. The receptors originated from an adult woman with stable Graves' hyperthyroidism. The CDR3 runs from the conserved cysteine through the conserved F or W. The order of the fields is J gene, D gene, V gene, clone size, CDR3 protein, CDR3 DNA. The D gene is left open where the match is weak. A clone size is listed for some rows: how often the clone was seen (once, few, many), or a class if it is expanded.

J: TRBJ2-5; D: .; V: TRBV11-2; size: many; CDR3: CASSLELTAEETQYF; DNA: TGTGCCAGCAGCTTAGAATTAACAGCCGAAGAGACCCAGTACTTC
J: TRBJ2-7; D: .; V: TRBV10-3; size: many; CDR3: CAISEFQGTYEQYF; DNA: TGTGCCATCAGTGAGTTTCAGGGAACCTACGAGCAGTACTTC
J: TRBJ2-2; D: .; V: TRBV12-3/TRBV12-4; size: many; CDR3: CASSPWSGGELFF; DNA: TGTGCCAGCAGCCCCTGGTCCGGCGGGGAGCTGTTTTTT
J: TRBJ2-7; D: .; V: TRBV6-1; size: many; CDR3: CASSKNSRGYEQYF; DNA: TGTGCCAGCAGTAAGAATAGCAGGGGCTACGAGCAGTACTTC
J: TRBJ2-7; D: .; V: TRBV19; size: .; CDR3: CASNSPGRNIYEQYF; DNA: TGTGCCAGTAACTCCCCGGGACGGAATATCTACGAGCAGTACTTC
J: TRBJ1-1; D: TRBD1; V: TRBV28; size: .; CDR3: CASLTGGIAEAFF; DNA: TGTGCCAGCCTGACAGGGGGCATCGCTGAAGCTTTCTTT
J: TRBJ1-6; D: .; V: TRBV28; size: many; CDR3: CASRGRPYNSPLHF; DNA: TGTGCCAGCAGGGGACGTCCTTATAATTCACCCCTCCACTTT
J: TRBJ1-3; D: .; V: TRBV4-1; size: many; CDR3: CASSHRPGRLPRISGNTIYF; DNA: TGCGCCAGCAGCCACCGACCCGGGAGGCTCCCTCGCATCTCTGGAAACACCATATATTTT
J: TRBJ1-5; D: .; V: TRBV19; size: many; CDR3: CASSPESNQPQHF; DNA: TGTGCCAGTTCTCCTGAAAGCAATCAGCCCCAGCATTTT
J: TRBJ2-5; D: .; V: TRBV28; size: many; CDR3: CASRQALETQYF; DNA: TGTGCCAGCAGACAGGCCCTAGAGACCCAGTACTTC
J: TRBJ2-7; D: .; V: TRBV28; size: many; CDR3: CASSFFRQRSYEQYF; DNA: TGTGCCAGCAGTTTCTTTAGACAGCGGTCCTACGAGCAGTACTTC
J: TRBJ2-7; D: .; V: TRBV10-3; size: many; CDR3: CAINPDGQLYEQYF; DNA: TGTGCCATCAACCCGGATGGACAGCTCTACGAGCAGTACTTC
J: TRBJ1-1; D: TRBD1; V: TRBV10-3; size: many; CDR3: CAITGTGETEAFF; DNA: TGTGCCATCACTGGGACAGGGGAGACTGAAGCTTTCTTT
J: TRBJ2-5; D: .; V: TRBV18; size: .; CDR3: CASSPPSQTQYF; DNA: TGTGCCAGCTCACCACCGTCACAGACCCAGTACTTC
J: TRBJ1-1; D: .; V: TRBV30; size: many; CDR3: CAWSWGDENTEAFF; DNA: TGTGCCTGGAGTTGGGGGGACGAGAACACTGAAGCTTTCTTT
J: TRBJ2-7; D: .; V: TRBV28; size: many; CDR3: CASSPKIDSLLEQYF; DNA: TGTGCCAGCAGTCCAAAGATCGACTCGCTGTTGGAGCAGTACTTC
J: TRBJ1-2; D: .; V: TRBV30; size: many; CDR3: CASRKGRVNYGYTF; DNA: TGTGCCTCACGGAAGGGACGGGTCAACTATGGCTACACCTTC
J: TRBJ2-7; D: .; V: TRBV12-5; size: many; CDR3: CASLWSDSNEQYF; DNA: TGTGCTAGCCTTTGGAGTGACTCCAACGAGCAGTACTTC
J: TRBJ2-3; D: .; V: TRBV27; size: many; CDR3: CASSFGFSTDTQYF; DNA: TGTGCCAGCAGCTTCGGATTTAGCACAGATACGCAGTATTTT
J: TRBJ2-5; D: TRBD2; V: TRBV20-1; size: .; CDR3: CSARRLAGGDAWETQYF; DNA: TGCAGTGCTAGAAGGCTAGCGGGAGGCGACGCGTGGGAGACCCAGTACTTC
J: TRBJ2-7; D: TRBD1; V: TRBV28; size: many; CDR3: CASSSMLDRGLDEQYF; DNA: TGTGCCAGCAGTTCCATGCTGGACAGGGGGCTGGACGAGCAGTACTTC
J: TRBJ2-2; D: TRBD2; V: TRBV5-1; size: few; CDR3: CASSLDSGANTGELFF; DNA: TGCGCCAGCAGCTTGGATAGCGGGGCGAACACCGGGGAGCTGTTTTTT
J: TRBJ1-2; D: .; V: TRBV28; size: many; CDR3: CASSHRGRGYTF; DNA: TGTGCCAGCAGCCATCGGGGGCGGGGCTACACCTTC
J: TRBJ1-5; D: TRBD1; V: TRBV5-1; size: many; CDR3: CASSTTGDSDQPQHF; DNA: TGCGCCAGCAGCACCACAGGGGATTCCGATCAGCCCCAGCATTTT
J: TRBJ2-4; D: .; V: TRBV12-3/TRBV12-4; size: many; CDR3: CASSLSPGAINIQYF; DNA: TGTGCCAGCAGTCTCAGCCCCGGGGCGATAAACATTCAGTACTTC
J: TRBJ1-1; D: .; V: TRBV10-1; size: many; CDR3: CASRAPGAQAFF; DNA: TGCGCCAGCCGCGCCCCAGGGGCTCAAGCTTTCTTT